One sample yielded the 18 T cell receptor beta chains listed below, sequenced in a study of T cells expressing NK-cell markers. TCRdb re-called the 5' RACE reads; one entry per CDR3 protein, DNA not given. The sample totals fewer than 400,000 distinct CDR3 sequences. Material: blood T cells: a sorted CD56 or NKG2C T cell subset, CD4+ or CD8+ T cells, or bulk PBMC T cells (not recorded which). These receptors were taken from a woman aged 45 to 65 in good health.

The chain has TRBV18 and TRBJ2-3. The germline CDR1 and CDR2 sequences are KGHSH and LQKENI. This CDR3 is built from 14 residues. CDR3: CASSPRREIDTQYF.

The chain has TRBV7-6 and TRBJ2-3; TCRdb reports TRBD1, a call that lacks DNA to check it against. Germline V gene data show CDR1 as SGHVS and CDR2 as FNYEAQ. The length of the CDR3 is 16 residues. Here the CDR3 reads CASSLDGGRSTDTQYF.

V and J are TRBV10-3 and TRBJ2-1. The germline V gene has CDR1 ENHRY and CDR2 SYGVKD. The CDR3 spans 12 residues. Here the CDR3 reads CAISPDVNEQFF.

The chain couples TRBV29-1 to TRBJ2-1; absent DNA, TCRdb's TRBD2 call cannot be checked. Germline V gene data show CDR1 as SQVTM and CDR2 as ANQGSEA. The CDR3 runs 15 residues. CDR3 region: CSVEVIAGVYNEQFF.

The chain has TRBV4-1 and TRBJ2-3; no DNA is available, so the TRBD1 call from TCRdb remains unchecked. Per the germline V gene, CDR1 is MGHRA and CDR2 is YSYEKL. CDR3 length: 16 residues. The CDR3 loop reads CASSQFSDRPTDTQYF.

The chain recombines TRBV6-2 or TRBV6-3 with TRBJ2-2; TCRdb's assignment of TRBD1 cannot be checked, as there is no DNA. From germline, CDR1 is MNHEY and CDR2 SVGEGT. This CDR3 contains 15 residues. The CDR3: CASTLIGTGSGELFF.

This chain links TRBV27 with TRBJ1-2. CDR1 is MNHEY, CDR2 SMNVEV, per germline (reference sequence). The CDR3 has 15 amino acids. This CDR3 reads CASSLYDSPNYGYTF.

The rearrangement joins TRBV29-1 to TRBJ2-3; TCRdb selects TRBD2, and the lack of DNA leaves this call unchecked. CDR3 length: 17 amino acids. Germline values: CDR1 SQVTM, CDR2 ANQGSEA. The CDR3 spells CSVAREYGRQVTDTQYF.

This chain uses TRBV27 with TRBJ1-5; TCRdb picks TRBD1, but there is no DNA to check that call. CDR3 size: 16 residues. The V gene's germline CDR1 is MNHEY and CDR2 SMNVEV (reference sequence). The CDR3 spells CASSLSGTGSSQPQHF.

V is TRBV7-9 and J is TRBJ2-1; absent DNA, TCRdb's TRBD1 call cannot be checked. Germline loops: CDR1 SEHNR, CDR2 FQNEAQ (reference sequence). The CDR3 spans 13 residues. This CDR3 is CASSPPMNNEQFF. Full variable domain (rest looked up from reference TRBV7-9 and TRBJ2-1): DTGVSQNPRHKITKRGQNVTFRCDPISEHNRLYWYRQTLGQGPEFLTYFQNEAQLEKSRLLSDRFSAERPKGSFSTLEIQRTEQGDSAMYLCASSPPMNNEQFFGPGTRLTVL.

V and J are TRBV20-1 and TRBJ2-4; TCRdb designates TRBD2, a call that cannot be tested without DNA. CDR1 and CDR2 (germline): DFQATT, SNEGSKA (reference sequence). The CDR3 sequence is 14 residues long. The CDR3 is CSAARQGTKNIQYF.

The chain has TRBV27 and TRBJ2-3; no DNA is available, so the TRBD2 call from TCRdb remains unchecked. This CDR3 is built from 15 residues. Germline-derived CDR1 and CDR2 are MNHEY and SMNVEV (reference sequence). The CDR3 here is CASSLGTSSTDTQYF.

This chain joins TRBV5-1 and TRBJ1-1. CDR1 and CDR2 (germline): SGHRS, YFSETQ. This CDR3 has 14 residues. CDR3 loop: CASSLRGGLTEAFF.

V usage is TRBV11-2 and J usage is TRBJ1-4; without DNA, the TCRdb call of TRBD1 cannot be checked. CDR3 size: 16 residues. Germline lookup yields CDR1 SGHAT and CDR2 FQNNGV. The CDR3: CASSPRDVGGREKLFF.

The chain couples TRBV24-1 to TRBJ2-3; TCRdb gives TRBD2 as the D gene, but with no DNA this cannot be confirmed. This CDR3 region has 14 residues. Germline assignment: CDR1 KGHDR and CDR2 SFDVKD. CDR3 sequence reads: CATSGVSSADTQYF.

The CDR3 is CASSPRSDTEAFF. The chain combines TRBV11-3 with TRBJ1-1; TCRdb proposes TRBD1, but this gene call is untestable without DNA. CDR1 SGHNT and CDR2 YENEEA come from the germline V gene. The length of the CDR3 is 13 residues. The full variable domain, rest sourced from reference TRBV11-3 and TRBJ1-1, is EAGVVQSPRYKIIEKKQPVAFWCNPISGHNTLYWYLQNLGQGPELLIRYENEEAVDDSQLPKDRFSAERLKGVDSTLKIQPAELGDSAVYLCASSPRSDTEAFFGQGTRLTVV.

The CDR3 sequence is CASIMTSGTLLNEQFF. V gene TRBV12-3 or TRBV12-4 combines with J gene TRBJ2-1; TCRdb's D call of TRBD2 is untestable without DNA. The CDR3 has 16 amino acids.

The CDR3 here is CASSAGGLTKNIQYF. The chain uses TRBV25-1 and TRBJ2-4. Germline V gene sequence: CDR1 MGHDK, CDR2 SYGVNS. The CDR3 runs to 15 residues.